This TCR beta chain was sequenced during a study of blood T cell repertoires in COVID-19. For the study at large: The analysed material was cDNA or gDNA that came from T cells, B-cell-depleted T cells, or PBMCs.

Unmatched junction bases numbered 5, after V lost 4 bases and J lost 1 base. Germline V gene sequence: CDR1 SGHRS, CDR2 YFSETQ. CDR3 size: 14 residues. This clone was detected once. Sequencing used immunoSEQ multiplex PCR; TCRdb keeps in-frame clones, though not all of them. The sample lists 150,000 to 200,000 clones, around 87% seen once, with about 6.3% in the top ten. Cohort allocation depended upon clinical history that participants reported. The V gene is TRBV5-1, the J gene TRBJ2-7; 7 bases align to TRBD2. The receptor comes from a woman aged 45-65 years who had recovered from COVID-19. What was sequenced was PBMCs or T cells enriched from blood (not recorded which). The CDR3 here is CASSRSGDSYEQYF. The CDR3 DNA is TGCGCCAGCAGCCGAAGCGGGGATTCCTACGAGCAGTACTTC. Drawing the rest from reference TRBV5-1 and TRBJ2-7, the complete variable domain is KAGVTQTPRYLIKTRGQQVTLSCSPISGHRSVSWYQQTPGQGLQFLFEYFSETQRNKGNFPGRFSGRQFSNSRSEMNVSTLELGDSALYLCASSRSGDSYEQYFGPGTRLTVT.